This entry lists 19 T cell receptor beta chains sequenced from one sample in a study of blood T cell repertoires in COVID-19. Method: immunoSEQ multiplex PCR; TCRdb's copy keeps in-frame clones and lacks some. This sample has over 300,000 clones, with about 90% found just once. The sample was peripheral blood. These receptor sequences come from a young man with active or convalescent COVID-19.

The chain links TRBV24-1 to TRBJ2-3, with 7 positions matching TRBD2. Germline CDR1 reads KGHDR; CDR2 reads SFDVKD. V dropped 8 bases and J dropped 0; count of bases not matched to a gene: 1. The CDR3 runs to 13 residues. This CDR3 is CATTGGSTDTQYF. The CDR3 DNA sequence: TGTGCCACCACGGGAGGTAGCACAGATACGCAGTATTTT.

This clone has just one count. This rearrangement joins TRBV21-1 to TRBJ2-3; TRBD2 was called by the table and not checked on the DNA. TRBV21-1 is noted as a pseudogene. CDR3 length equals 18 residues. CDR3 residues: CARRPAPQGLAGGEPQYF. The CDR3 DNA reads as TGTGCCAGACGACCGGCGCCCCAAGGACTAGCGGGAGGGGAACCGCAGTATTTT.

DNA of the CDR3: TGCAGCGTTTTTGCAGGGACTTTCTACGAGCAGTACTTC. This translates into CSVFAGTFYEQYF. The chain carries TRBV29-1 and TRBJ2-7; TRBD2 is a possible D gene (6 bases). The V end was cut by 5 bases, the J end by 3 bases, with 14 bases between. Germline V gene data show CDR1 as SQVTM and CDR2 as ANQGSEA. The length of the CDR3 is 13 residues.

The chain couples TRBV6-5 to TRBJ1-1, with a possible D match to TRBD1 (5 bases). The CDR3 loop spans 15 amino acids. The V and J ends lost 4 bases and 0 bases respectively, with 12 bases between them. CDR1 and CDR2 (germline): MNHEY, SVGAGI. CDR3 sequence (DNA): TGTGCCAGCAGTTCCACAGGTAGCATGAACACTGAAGCTTTCTTT. This gives the protein CASSSTGSMNTEAFF.

The rearrangement joins TRBV21-1 to TRBJ2-7; TRBD2, the table's D call, was not compared with the DNA. TRBV21-1 is flagged as a pseudogene. The CDR3 spans 15 residues. CDR3 sequence: CASSKDGPRAYEQYF. The CDR3 bases are TGTGCCAGCAGCAAAGATGGGCCGAGGGCCTACGAGCAGTACTTC.

The J gene is TRBJ1-5, the V gene TRBV6-5; D uncertain. CDR3 size: 13 residues. Looked up from germline, CDR1 is MNHEY and CDR2 is SVGAGI. V was trimmed by 4 bases and J by 4 bases, leaving 8 bases between them. Here the CDR3 DNA reads TGTGCCAGCAGTTTCGGGTGGAATCAGCCCCAGCATTTT. Translation gives CASSFGWNQPQHF.

This clone was seen more than once but under ten times. V is TRBV9 and J is TRBJ1-2; perhaps TRBD1 as D (5 bases). V shed 3 bases and J shed 4 bases, with 19 bases lying between them. This CDR3 is built from 16 residues. The V gene's germline CDR1 is SGDLS and CDR2 YYNGEE. The CDR3 here is CASSAERRDGGYGYTF. The DNA for the CDR3 is TGTGCCAGCAGCGCCGAGAGGAGGGATGGGGGCTATGGCTACACCTTC.

V gene TRBV7-3 combines with J gene TRBJ2-3; TRBD2 matches at 7 bases. The V segment lost 3 bases and the J segment 4 bases; nucleotides outside the gene matches: 4. The CDR3 consists of 14 residues. Germline V gene sequence: CDR1 SGHTA, CDR2 FQGTGA. CDR3 in DNA: TGTGCCAGCAGCTTTAGTGGGAGGGCAGATACGCAGTATTTT. As protein: CASSFSGRADTQYF.

The chain has TRBV5-6 and TRBJ2-7; 9 positions match TRBD1. The V and J ends lost 0 bases and 5 bases, in that order; junction bases with no gene match: 6. Germline V gene sequence: CDR1 SGHDT, CDR2 YYEEEE. The CDR3 is made up of 15 amino acids. The CDR3 bases are TGTGCCAGCAGCTTGGTGGGACAGGGCTCGAACGAGCAGTACTTC. This translates into CASSLVGQGSNEQYF. Combining the CDR3 with reference TRBV5-6 and TRBJ2-7 gives the whole variable domain DAGVTQSPTHLIKTRGQQVTLRCSPKSGHDTVSWYQQALGQGPQFIFQYYEEEERQRGNFPDRFSGHQFPNYSSELNVNALLLGDSALYLCASSLVGQGSNEQYFGPGTRLTVT.

In DNA, the CDR3 is TGTGCCAGCAGTTACTCGACAGAGAATGGCTACACCTTC. Translation: CASSYSTENGYTF. The J gene is TRBJ1-2, the V gene TRBV6-5; TRBD1 might be the D (5 bases). Trimming removed 0 bases from V and 6 bases from J, with 8 bases in between. The CDR3 contains 13 residues. Germline-derived CDR1 and CDR2 are MNHEY and SVGAGI.

The CDR3 DNA follows: TGTGCCAGCAGCAAATCCTCCCGGGACTATGGCTACACCTTC. Protein: CASSKSSRDYGYTF. The rearrangement joins TRBV21-1 to TRBJ1-2. TRBV21-1 is termed a pseudogene. The CDR3 is made up of 14 amino acids.

This chain joins TRBV7-6 and TRBJ2-3, with 14 nucleotides matching TRBD2. V shed 6 bases and J 5 bases; nucleotides not matched to a gene: 7. There are 16 residues in the CDR3. Germline V gives CDR1 SGHVS, CDR2 FNYEAQ. This CDR3 is CASRRLAGGPLDTQYF. CDR3 DNA: TGTGCCAGCAGGAGACTAGCGGGAGGGCCGTTAGATACGCAGTATTTT.

The V and J genes are TRBV28 and TRBJ1-1; TRBD1 matches at 8 bases. V trimming: 11 bases; J trimming: 3 bases; junction bases outside the gene matches: 11. The germline V gene has CDR1 MDHEN and CDR2 SYDVKM. The CDR3 length is 14 residues. For the CDR3, the DNA is TGTGCCTGGGGGGACAGGTCTTTTCACACTGAAGCTTTCTTT. Translation: CAWGDRSFHTEAFF.

The genes are TRBV19 and TRBJ2-3; D ambiguous. The CDR3 sequence is 13 residues long. Trimming took off 1 base at V and 6 bases at J, with 8 bases between the two ends. The germline V gene encodes CDR1 LNHDA and CDR2 SQIVND (reference sequence). CDR3 in amino acids: CASSIGSEDTQYF. In DNA, the CDR3 is TGTGCCAGTAGTATAGGTTCGGAGGATACGCAGTATTTT.

The V and J genes are TRBV6-2 or TRBV6-3 and TRBJ2-2; 7 bases match TRBD1. The germline V gene has CDR1 MNHEY and CDR2 SVGEGT. Trimming removed 5 bases from V and 1 base from J; junction bases left unmatched: 1. The CDR3 loop spans 14 amino acids. CDR3 residues: CASSRTGNTGELFF. CDR3 nucleotides: TGTGCCAGCAGTCGGACAGGGAACACCGGGGAGCTGTTTTTT.

V and J are TRBV4-3 and TRBJ1-2; 8 bases are shared with TRBD1. The CDR3 contains 15 residues. The ends lost 0 bases at V and 4 bases at J; junction bases unmatched: 4. CDR1 is LGHNA and CDR2 is YSLEER in the germline V gene. For the CDR3, the DNA is TGCGCCAGCAGCCAAGAGCAGGGGGCACGCTATGGCTACACCTTC. Residues: CASSQEQGARYGYTF.

This chain uses TRBV6-5 with TRBJ1-3; TRBD1 might be the D (6 bases). V lost 5 bases and J lost 0, with 11 bases in between. CDR3 length: 15 amino acids. Germline CDR1 reads MNHEY; CDR2 reads SVGAGI. CDR3 sequence: CASSPDRFSGNTIYF. The CDR3 coding sequence is TGTGCCAGCAGTCCTGACAGGTTCTCTGGAAACACCATATATTTT.

V gene TRBV6-2 or TRBV6-3 combines with J gene TRBJ2-3, with 12 positions matching TRBD2. Germline V gene sequence: CDR1 MNHEY, CDR2 SVGEGT. V lost 0 bases to trimming and J lost 4 bases; unmatched junction nucleotides: 8. This CDR3 is 18 amino acids long. The CDR3 coding sequence is TGTGCCAGCAGTTACTCGTCTAGCGGGGGGGCCGTCGCAGATACGCAGTATTTT. Translating it yields CASSYSSSGGAVADTQYF.

This clone was recorded a few times. This rearrangement joins TRBV27 to TRBJ2-2; tentatively, D is TRBD2 (5 bases). V lost 5 bases to trimming and J lost 4 bases, with 14 bases between them. Germline CDR1 and CDR2: MNHEY and SMNVEV (reference sequence). The CDR3 spans 15 residues. The chain's CDR3 is CASSPFKGVTGELFF. In DNA form, the CDR3 reads TGTGCCAGCAGTCCATTCAAGGGAGTCACCGGGGAGCTGTTTTTT.